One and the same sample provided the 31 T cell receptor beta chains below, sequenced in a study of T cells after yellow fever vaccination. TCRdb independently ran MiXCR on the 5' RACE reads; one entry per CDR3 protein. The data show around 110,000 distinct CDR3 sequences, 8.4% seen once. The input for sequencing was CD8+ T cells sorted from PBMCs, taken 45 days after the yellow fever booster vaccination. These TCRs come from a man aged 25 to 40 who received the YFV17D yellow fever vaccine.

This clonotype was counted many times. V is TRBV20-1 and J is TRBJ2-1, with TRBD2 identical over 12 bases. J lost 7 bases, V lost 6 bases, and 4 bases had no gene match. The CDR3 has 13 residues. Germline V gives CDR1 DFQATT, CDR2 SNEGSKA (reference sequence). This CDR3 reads CSAAGLAGNEQFF. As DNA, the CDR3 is TGCAGTGCCGCCGGACTAGCGGGAAATGAGCAGTTCTTC.

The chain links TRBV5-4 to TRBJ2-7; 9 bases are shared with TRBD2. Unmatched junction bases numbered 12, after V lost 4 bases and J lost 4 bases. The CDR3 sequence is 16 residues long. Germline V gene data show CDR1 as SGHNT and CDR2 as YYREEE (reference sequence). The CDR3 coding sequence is TGTGCCAGCAGCACCACTAGCGGGCGTCCCCTGTACGAGCAGTACTTC. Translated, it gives CASSTTSGRPLYEQYF.

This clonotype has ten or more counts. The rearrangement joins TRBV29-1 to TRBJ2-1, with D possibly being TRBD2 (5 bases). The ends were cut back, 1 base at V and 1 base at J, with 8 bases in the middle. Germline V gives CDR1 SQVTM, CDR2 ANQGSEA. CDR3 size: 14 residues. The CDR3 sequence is CSVEGRGSYNEQFF. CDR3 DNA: TGCAGCGTTGAAGGCCGGGGTTCCTACAATGAGCAGTTCTTC.

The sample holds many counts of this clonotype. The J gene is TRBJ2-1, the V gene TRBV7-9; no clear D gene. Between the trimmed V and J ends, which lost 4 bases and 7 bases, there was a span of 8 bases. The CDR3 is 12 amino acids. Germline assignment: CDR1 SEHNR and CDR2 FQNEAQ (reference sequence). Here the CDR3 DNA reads TGTGCCAGCAGCTCCCCACTGAATGAGCAGTTCTTC. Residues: CASSSPLNEQFF. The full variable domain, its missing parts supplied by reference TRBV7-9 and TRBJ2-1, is DTGVSQNPRHKITKRGQNVTFRCDPISEHNRLYWYRQTLGQGPEFLTYFQNEAQLEKSRLLSDRFSAERPKGSFSTLEIQRTEQGDSAMYLCASSSPLNEQFFGPGTRLTVL.

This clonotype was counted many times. Written as DNA, the CDR3 is TGTGCCAGCAGCGGGCCGGACTACATCTCGGTAAATGAGCAGTTCTTC. Protein sequence: CASSGPDYISVNEQFF. The chain links TRBV9 to TRBJ2-1; a weak D match, TRBD2 (6 bases). There are 16 residues in the CDR3. V was pared by 3 bases and J by 7 bases, with 20 bases between. CDR1 SGDLS and CDR2 YYNGEE come from the germline V gene. The variable domain in full, with the rest retrieved from reference TRBV9 and TRBJ2-1, is DSGVTQTPKHLITATGQRVTLRCSPRSGDLSVYWYQQSLDQGLQFLIQYYNGEERAKGNILERFSAQQFPDLHSELNLSSLELGDSALYFCASSGPDYISVNEQFFGPGTRLTVL.

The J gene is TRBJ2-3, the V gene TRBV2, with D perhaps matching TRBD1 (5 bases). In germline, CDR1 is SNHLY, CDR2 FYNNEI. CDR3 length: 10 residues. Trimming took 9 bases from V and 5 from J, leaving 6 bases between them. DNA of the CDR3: TGTGCCAGTCAGGGAGATACGCAGTATTTT. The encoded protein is CASQGDTQYF.

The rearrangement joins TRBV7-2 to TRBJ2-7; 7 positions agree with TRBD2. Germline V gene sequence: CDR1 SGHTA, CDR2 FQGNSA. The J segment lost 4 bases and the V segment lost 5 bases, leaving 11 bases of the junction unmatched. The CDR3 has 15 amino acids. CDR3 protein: CASSLGLGPGYEQYF. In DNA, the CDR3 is TGTGCCAGCAGCCTCGGACTAGGCCCGGGATACGAGCAGTACTTC.

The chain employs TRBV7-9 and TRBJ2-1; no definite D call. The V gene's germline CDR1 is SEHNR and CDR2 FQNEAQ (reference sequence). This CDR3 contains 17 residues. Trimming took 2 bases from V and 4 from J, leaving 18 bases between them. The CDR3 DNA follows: TGTGCCAGCAGCTTAAATCCCCCGGCAGGCATGTACAATGAGCAGTTCTTC. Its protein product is CASSLNPPAGMYNEQFF.

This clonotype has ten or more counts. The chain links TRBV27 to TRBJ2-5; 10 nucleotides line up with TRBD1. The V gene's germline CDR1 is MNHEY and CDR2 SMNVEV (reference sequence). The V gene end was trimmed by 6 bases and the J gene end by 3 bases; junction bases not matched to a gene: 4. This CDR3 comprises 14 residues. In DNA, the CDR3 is TGTGCCAGCAGCTCCGGGACAGGGGAAGAGACCCAGTACTTC. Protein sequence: CASSSGTGEETQYF.

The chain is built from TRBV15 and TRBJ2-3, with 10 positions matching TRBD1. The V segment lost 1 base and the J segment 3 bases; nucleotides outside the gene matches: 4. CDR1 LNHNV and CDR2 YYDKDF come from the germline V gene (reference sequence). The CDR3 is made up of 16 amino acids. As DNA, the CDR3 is TGTGCCACCAGCAGAGCCCCGGGACAGGGGACAGATACGCAGTATTTT. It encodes CATSRAPGQGTDTQYF.

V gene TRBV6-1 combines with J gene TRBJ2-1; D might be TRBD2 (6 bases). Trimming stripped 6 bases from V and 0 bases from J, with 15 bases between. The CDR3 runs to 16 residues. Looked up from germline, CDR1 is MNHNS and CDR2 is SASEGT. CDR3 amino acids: CASSPQDGSSYNEQFF. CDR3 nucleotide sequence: TGTGCCAGCAGCCCTCAGGACGGGAGCTCCTACAATGAGCAGTTCTTC.

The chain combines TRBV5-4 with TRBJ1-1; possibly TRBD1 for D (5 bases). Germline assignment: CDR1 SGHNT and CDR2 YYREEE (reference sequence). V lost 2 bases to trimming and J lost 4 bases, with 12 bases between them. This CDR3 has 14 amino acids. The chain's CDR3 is CASSFQGISTEAFF. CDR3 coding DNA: TGTGCCAGCAGCTTCCAGGGAATATCCACTGAAGCTTTCTTT.

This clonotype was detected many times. This CDR3 is CASSTGGWNTEAFF. CDR3 sequence (DNA): TGTGCCAGCAGCACAGGGGGCTGGAACACTGAAGCTTTCTTT. The V and J genes are TRBV9 and TRBJ1-1; 9 positions agree with TRBD1. CDR1 SGDLS and CDR2 YYNGEE come from the germline V gene. The CDR3 consists of 14 residues. V trimming: 4 bases; J trimming: 1 base; junction bases outside the gene matches: 2.

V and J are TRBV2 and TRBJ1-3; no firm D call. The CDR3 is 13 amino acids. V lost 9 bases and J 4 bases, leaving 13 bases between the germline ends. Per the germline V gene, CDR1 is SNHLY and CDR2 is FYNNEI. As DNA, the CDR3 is TGTGCCAGTGTACCGTACGAAGGAAACACCATATATTTT. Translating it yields CASVPYEGNTIYF.

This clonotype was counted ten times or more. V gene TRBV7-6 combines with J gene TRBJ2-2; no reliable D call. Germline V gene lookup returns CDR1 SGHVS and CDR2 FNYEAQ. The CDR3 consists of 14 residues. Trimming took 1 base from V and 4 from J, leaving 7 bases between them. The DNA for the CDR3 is TGTGCCAGCAGCTTAGAACAGCCCACCGGGGAGCTGTTTTTT. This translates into CASSLEQPTGELFF.

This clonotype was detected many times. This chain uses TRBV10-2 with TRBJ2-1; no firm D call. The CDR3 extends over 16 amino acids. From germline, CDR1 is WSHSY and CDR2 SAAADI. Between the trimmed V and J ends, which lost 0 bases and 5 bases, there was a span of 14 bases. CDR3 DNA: TGCGCCAGCAGTGAGTCGACTCGGTACACTAACAATGAGCAGTTCTTC. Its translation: CASSESTRYTNNEQFF.

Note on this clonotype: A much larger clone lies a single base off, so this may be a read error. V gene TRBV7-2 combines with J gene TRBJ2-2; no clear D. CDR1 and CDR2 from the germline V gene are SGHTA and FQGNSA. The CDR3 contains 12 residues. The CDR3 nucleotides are TGTGCCATCAGCTCGAGCACCGGGGAGCTGTTTTTT. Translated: CAISSSTGELFF.

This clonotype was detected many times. The CDR3 here is CASSLNPTAAKNIQYF. CDR3 DNA: TGTGCCAGCAGCTTAAACCCCACGGCGGCCAAAAACATTCAGTACTTC. The genes are TRBV7-9 and TRBJ2-4; D ambiguous. With 2 bases removed from V and 1 base from J, the gap between germline ends came to 12 bases. The CDR3 length is 16 residues. The V gene's germline CDR1 is SEHNR and CDR2 FQNEAQ (reference sequence).

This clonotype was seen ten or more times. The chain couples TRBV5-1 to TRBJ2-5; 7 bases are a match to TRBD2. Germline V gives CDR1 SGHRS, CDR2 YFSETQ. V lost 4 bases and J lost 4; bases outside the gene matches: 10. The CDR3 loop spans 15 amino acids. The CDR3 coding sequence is TGCGCCAGCAGCGACCTCAGTCCGGGGGGAGAGACCCAGTACTTC. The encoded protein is CASSDLSPGGETQYF.

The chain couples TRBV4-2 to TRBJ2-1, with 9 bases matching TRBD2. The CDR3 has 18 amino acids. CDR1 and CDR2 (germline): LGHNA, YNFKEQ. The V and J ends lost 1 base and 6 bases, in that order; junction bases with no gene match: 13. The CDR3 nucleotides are TGTGCCAGCAGCCAAGCCACCCGGGGACTAGCCTCTCCCAATGAGCAGTTCTTC. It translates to CASSQATRGLASPNEQFF.

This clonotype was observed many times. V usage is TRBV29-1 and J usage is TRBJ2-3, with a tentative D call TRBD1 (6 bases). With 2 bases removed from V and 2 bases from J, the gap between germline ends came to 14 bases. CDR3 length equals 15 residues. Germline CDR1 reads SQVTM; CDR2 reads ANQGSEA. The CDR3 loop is CSVELRDISTDTQYF. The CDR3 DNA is TGCAGCGTTGAATTGAGGGACATCTCCACAGATACGCAGTATTTT.

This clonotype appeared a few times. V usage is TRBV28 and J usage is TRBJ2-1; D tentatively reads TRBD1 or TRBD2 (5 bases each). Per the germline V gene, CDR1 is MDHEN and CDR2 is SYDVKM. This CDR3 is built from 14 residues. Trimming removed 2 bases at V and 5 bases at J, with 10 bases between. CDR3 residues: CASSLLLGDNEQFF. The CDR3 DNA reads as TGTGCCAGCAGTTTACTCCTGGGGGACAATGAGCAGTTCTTC.

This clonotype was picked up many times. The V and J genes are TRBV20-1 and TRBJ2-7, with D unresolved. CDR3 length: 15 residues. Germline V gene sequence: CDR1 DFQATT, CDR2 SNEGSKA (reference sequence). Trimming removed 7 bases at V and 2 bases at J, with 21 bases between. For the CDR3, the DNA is TGCAGTGTCCCTTTACGACATCTTGAAACCTACGAGCAGTACTTC. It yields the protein CSVPLRHLETYEQYF.

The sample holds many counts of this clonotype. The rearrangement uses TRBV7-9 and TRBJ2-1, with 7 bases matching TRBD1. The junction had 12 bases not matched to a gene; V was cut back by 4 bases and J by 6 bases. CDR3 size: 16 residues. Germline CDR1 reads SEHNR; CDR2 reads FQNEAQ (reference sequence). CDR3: CASSYQGVAERNEQFF. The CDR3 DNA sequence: TGTGCCAGCAGCTACCAGGGGGTCGCAGAGCGCAATGAGCAGTTCTTC.

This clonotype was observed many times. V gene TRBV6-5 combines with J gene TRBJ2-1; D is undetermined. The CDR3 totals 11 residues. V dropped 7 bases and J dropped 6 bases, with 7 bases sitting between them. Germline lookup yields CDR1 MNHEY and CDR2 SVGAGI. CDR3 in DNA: TGTGCCAGCACCGAAGCCAATGAGCAGTTCTTC. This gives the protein CASTEANEQFF.

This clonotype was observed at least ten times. The CDR3 nucleotides are TGTGCCAGCAGCTTGCTTGGAGACGAATCCGAGCAGTACTTC. Amino acids: CASSLLGDESEQYF. The rearrangement uses TRBV7-8 and TRBJ2-7; D is unclear. CDR3 length equals 14 residues. V shed 3 bases and J shed 6 bases, with 15 bases lying between them. Germline-derived CDR1 and CDR2 are SGHVS and FQNEAQ.

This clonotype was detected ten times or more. The CDR3 reads CASSLRGRAENEQYF. The DNA of the CDR3 is TGTGCCAGCAGTTTACGCGGGCGGGCGGAAAACGAGCAGTACTTC. The rearrangement uses TRBV27 and TRBJ2-7; D may be TRBD2 (5 bases). With 2 bases removed from V and 5 bases from J, the gap between germline ends came to 16 bases. The CDR3 contains 15 residues. Germline V gene data show CDR1 as MNHEY and CDR2 as SMNVEV (reference sequence).

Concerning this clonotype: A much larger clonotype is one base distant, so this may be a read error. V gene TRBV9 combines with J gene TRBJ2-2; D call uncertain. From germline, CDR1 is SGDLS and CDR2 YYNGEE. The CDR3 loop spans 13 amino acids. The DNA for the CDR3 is TGTGCCAGCAGCGACGAGAACACCGTGGAGCTGTTTTTT. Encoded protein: CASSDENTVELFF. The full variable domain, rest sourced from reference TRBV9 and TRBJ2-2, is DSGVTQTPKHLITATGQRVTLRCSPRSGDLSVYWYQQSLDQGLQFLIQYYNGEERAKGNILERFSAQQFPDLHSELNLSSLELGDSALYFCASSDENTVELFFGEGSRLTVL.

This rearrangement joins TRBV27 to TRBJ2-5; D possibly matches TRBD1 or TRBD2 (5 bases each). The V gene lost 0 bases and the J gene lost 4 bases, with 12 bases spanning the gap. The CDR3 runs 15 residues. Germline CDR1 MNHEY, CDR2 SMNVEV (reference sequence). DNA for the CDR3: TGTGCCAGCAGTTTATCTGGGGACGCCAGAGAGACCCAGTACTTC. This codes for CASSLSGDARETQYF.

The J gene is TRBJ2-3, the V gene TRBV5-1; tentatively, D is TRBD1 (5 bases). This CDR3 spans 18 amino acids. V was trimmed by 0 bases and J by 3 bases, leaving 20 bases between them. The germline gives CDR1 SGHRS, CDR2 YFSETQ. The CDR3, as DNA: TGCGCCAGCAGCTTGGCCCAGGTTGTTGGGGCACCTACAGATACGCAGTATTTT. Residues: CASSLAQVVGAPTDTQYF.

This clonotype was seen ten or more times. CDR3 sequence: CASSPSDSYEQYF. CDR3 nucleotide sequence: TGTGCCAGCAGCCCCAGCGACTCATACGAGCAGTACTTC. V usage is TRBV7-9 and J usage is TRBJ2-7; the D is unclear. The V end lost 5 bases, the J end lost 4 bases, and 12 bases lay between the germline ends. The germline gives CDR1 SEHNR, CDR2 FQNEAQ (reference sequence). This CDR3 comprises 13 residues. Looking up the rest from reference TRBV7-9 and TRBJ2-7 gives the full variable domain: DTGVSQNPRHKITKRGQNVTFRCDPISEHNRLYWYRQTLGQGPEFLTYFQNEAQLEKSRLLSDRFSAERPKGSFSTLEIQRTEQGDSAMYLCASSPSDSYEQYFGPGTRLTVT.